This T cell receptor (beta chain) was sequenced for a study of T-cell memory formation after mild COVID-19. Study-wide context: Across donors, TCR clusters were largely donor specific. Study findings and constraints: Researchers report contracting CD4+ clones mostly in CM and EM, with CD8+ clones in EMRA. Among clones contracting day 15 to 85, CD4/CD8 was balanced, whereas later expanders leaned CD4+.

There are 15 residues in the CDR3. Trimming cost V 4 bases and J 6 bases; bases outside gene matches: 9. CDR1 and CDR2 from the germline V gene are SNHLY and FYNNEI. Concerning this clonotype itself: As yet, its antigen is unknown.

TCRdb processed the 5' RACE reads anew with MiXCR; each CDR3 protein has one entry. Of around 200,000 distinct CDR3 sequences listed, about 10% are singletons. The source of this sequence is a man younger than 30 who had mild COVID-19 (a few samples of this study predate the infection). Cell type and time point are not known. What was sequenced was PBMCs or a T cell subset sorted from them (not recorded which). This chain joins TRBV2 and TRBJ1-1, with 9 bases identical to TRBD1. The CDR3 protein is CASSANRGRVSEAFF. Written as DNA, the CDR3 is TGTGCCAGCAGTGCGAACAGGGGGCGCGTATCTGAAGCTTTCTTT.